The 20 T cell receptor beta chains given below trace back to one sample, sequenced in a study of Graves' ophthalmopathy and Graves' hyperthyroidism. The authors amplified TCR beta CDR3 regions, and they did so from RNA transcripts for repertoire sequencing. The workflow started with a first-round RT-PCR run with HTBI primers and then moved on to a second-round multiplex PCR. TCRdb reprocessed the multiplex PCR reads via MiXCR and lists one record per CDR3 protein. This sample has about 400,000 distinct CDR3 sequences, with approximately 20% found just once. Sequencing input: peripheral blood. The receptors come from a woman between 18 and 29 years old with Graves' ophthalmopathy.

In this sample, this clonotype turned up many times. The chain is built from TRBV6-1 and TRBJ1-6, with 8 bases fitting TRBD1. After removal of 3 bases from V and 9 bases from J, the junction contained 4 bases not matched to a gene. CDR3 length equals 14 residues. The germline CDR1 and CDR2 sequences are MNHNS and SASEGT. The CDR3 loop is CASSDGTGGSPLHF. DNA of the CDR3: TGTGCCAGCAGTGACGGGACAGGTGGTTCACCCCTCCACTTT.

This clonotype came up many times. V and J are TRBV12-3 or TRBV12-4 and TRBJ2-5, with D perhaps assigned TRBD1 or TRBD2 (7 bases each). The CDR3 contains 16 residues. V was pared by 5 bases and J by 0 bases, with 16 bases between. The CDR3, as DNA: TGTGCCAGCAGTCCACAGGGGAGGGGGTACCAAGAGACCCAGTACTTC. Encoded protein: CASSPQGRGYQETQYF.

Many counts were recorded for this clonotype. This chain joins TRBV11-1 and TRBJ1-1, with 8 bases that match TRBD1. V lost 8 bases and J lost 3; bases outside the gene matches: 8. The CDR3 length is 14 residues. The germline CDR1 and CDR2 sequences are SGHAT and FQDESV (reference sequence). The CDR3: CASRINRGYTEAFF. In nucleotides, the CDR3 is TGTGCCAGCCGAATTAACAGGGGGTACACTGAAGCTTTCTTT. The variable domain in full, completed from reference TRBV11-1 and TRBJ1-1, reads EAEVAQSPRYKITEKSQAVAFWCDPISGHATLYWYRQILGQGPELLVQFQDESVVDDSQLPKDRFSAERLKGVDSTLKIQPAELGDSAMYLCASRINRGYTEAFFGQGTRLTVV.

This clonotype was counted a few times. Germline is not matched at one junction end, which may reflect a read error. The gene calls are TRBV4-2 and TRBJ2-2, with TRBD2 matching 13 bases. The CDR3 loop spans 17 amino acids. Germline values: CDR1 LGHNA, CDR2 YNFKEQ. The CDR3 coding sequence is TGTGCCAGCAGCCTCGGACTAGCGGGAGTAAGGACCGAGGAGCTGTTTTTT. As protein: CASSLGLAGVRTEELFF.

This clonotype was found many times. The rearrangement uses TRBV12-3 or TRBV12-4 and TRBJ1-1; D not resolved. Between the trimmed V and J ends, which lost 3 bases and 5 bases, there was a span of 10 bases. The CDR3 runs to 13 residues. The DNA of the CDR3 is TGTGCCAGCAGTTTTACAAGGCAGACTGAAGCTTTCTTT. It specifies CASSFTRQTEAFF.

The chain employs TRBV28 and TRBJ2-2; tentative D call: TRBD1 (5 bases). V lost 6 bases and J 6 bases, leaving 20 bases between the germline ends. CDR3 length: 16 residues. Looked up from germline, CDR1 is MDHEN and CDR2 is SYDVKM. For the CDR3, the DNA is TGTGCCAGCAGCTTGGGCAATATGGGGCACCCCGGGGAGCTGTTTTTT. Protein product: CASSLGNMGHPGELFF.

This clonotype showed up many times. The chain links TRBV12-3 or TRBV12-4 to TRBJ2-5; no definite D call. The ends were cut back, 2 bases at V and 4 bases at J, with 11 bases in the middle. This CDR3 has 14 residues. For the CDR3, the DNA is TGTGCCAGCAGTTTAAATATGGCTGGAGAGACCCAGTACTTC. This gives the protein CASSLNMAGETQYF.

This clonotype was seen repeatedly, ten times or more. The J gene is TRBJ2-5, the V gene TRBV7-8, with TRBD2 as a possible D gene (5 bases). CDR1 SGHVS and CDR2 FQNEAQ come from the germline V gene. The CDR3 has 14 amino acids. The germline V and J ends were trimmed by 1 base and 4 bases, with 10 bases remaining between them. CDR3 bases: TGTGCCAGCAGCTTAGGGCCCAGCGGAGAGACCCAGTACTTC. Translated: CASSLGPSGETQYF.

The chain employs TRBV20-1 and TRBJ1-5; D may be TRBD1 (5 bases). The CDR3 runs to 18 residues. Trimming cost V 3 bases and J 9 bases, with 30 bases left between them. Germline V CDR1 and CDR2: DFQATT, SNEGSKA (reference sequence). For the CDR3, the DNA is TGCAGTGCTAGTGGGCGGGTTTCGGGGGGATCTATAAGCCGGCCCCAGCATTTT. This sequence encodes CSASGRVSGGSISRPQHF.

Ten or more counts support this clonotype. CDR3 residues: CASSSGQVTGGELFF. The CDR3 nucleotides are TGTGCCAGCAGTTCGGGACAGGTTACTGGAGGGGAGCTGTTTTTT. The chain has TRBV5-7 and TRBJ2-2; 8 bases are shared with TRBD1. TRBV5-7 belongs to the ORF category, with a function that is uncertain. V gave up 5 bases and J gave up 8 bases; unmatched junction bases: 11. The CDR3 has 15 amino acids.

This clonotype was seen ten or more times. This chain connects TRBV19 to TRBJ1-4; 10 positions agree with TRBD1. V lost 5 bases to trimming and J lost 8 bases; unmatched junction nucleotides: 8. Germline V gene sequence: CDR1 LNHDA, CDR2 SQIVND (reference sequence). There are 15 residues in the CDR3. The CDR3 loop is CASSLSGTGVEKLFF. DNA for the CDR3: TGTGCCAGTAGTTTGTCCGGGACAGGGGTGGAAAAACTGTTTTTT.

The CDR3 region is CASSLDGRPRDEQYF. As DNA, the CDR3 is TGTGCCAGCAGTTTAGACGGACGGCCCCGTGACGAGCAGTACTTC. The V call is TRBV12-3 or TRBV12-4, the J call TRBJ2-7; D ambiguous. V was shortened by 1 base and J by 5 bases, with 15 bases between the two germline ends. The CDR3 length is 15 residues.

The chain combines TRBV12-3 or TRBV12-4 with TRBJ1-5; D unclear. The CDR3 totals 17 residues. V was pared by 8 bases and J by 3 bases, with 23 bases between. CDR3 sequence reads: CASAGSHFGINNQPQHF. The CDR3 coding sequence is TGTGCCAGCGCGGGCAGCCATTTCGGCATAAACAATCAGCCCCAGCATTTT.

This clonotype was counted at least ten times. The CDR3 spells CASSLIRYGYTF. The CDR3 DNA reads TGTGCCAGCAGTCTAATTCGCTATGGCTACACCTTC. The chain links TRBV28 to TRBJ1-2; D ambiguous. Germline CDR1 MDHEN, CDR2 SYDVKM. CDR3 length: 12 residues. V lost 5 bases, J lost 4 bases, and 8 bases lay in between.

As DNA, the CDR3 is TGTGCCAGCAGCTTAAGGGGGGCGCGGAACGAGCAGTACTTC. Its protein is CASSLRGARNEQYF. This chain joins TRBV7-2 and TRBJ2-7, with D perhaps assigned TRBD1 or TRBD2 (6 bases each). Germline CDR1 SGHTA, CDR2 FQGNSA. This CDR3 is built from 14 residues. Trimming left V 2 bases short and J 5 bases short, with 13 bases between.

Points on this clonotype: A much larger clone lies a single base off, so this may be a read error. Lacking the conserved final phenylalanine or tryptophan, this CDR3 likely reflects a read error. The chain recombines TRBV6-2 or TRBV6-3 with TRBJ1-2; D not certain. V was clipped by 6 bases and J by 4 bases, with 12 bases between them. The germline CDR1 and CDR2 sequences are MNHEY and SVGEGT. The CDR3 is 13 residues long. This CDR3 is CASSPEAAYGYTL. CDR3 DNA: TGTGCCAGCAGCCCAGAGGCGGCCTATGGCTACACCTTA.

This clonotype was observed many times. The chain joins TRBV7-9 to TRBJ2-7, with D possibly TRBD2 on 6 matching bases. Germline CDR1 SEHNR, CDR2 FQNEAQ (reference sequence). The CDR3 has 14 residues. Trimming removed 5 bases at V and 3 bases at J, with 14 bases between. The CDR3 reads CASSLRDQLYEQYF. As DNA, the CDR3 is TGTGCCAGCAGCCTGCGGGACCAACTCTACGAGCAGTACTTC.

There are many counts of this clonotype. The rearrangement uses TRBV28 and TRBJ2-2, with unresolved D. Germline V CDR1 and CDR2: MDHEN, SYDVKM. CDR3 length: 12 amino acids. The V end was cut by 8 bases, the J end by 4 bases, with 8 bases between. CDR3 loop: CASGVRTGELFF. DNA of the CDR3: TGTGCCAGCGGGGTACGCACCGGGGAGCTGTTTTTT.

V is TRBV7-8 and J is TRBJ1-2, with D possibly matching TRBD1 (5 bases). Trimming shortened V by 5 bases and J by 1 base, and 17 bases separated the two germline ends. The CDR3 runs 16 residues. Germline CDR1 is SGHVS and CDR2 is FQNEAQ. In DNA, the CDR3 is TGTGCCAGCAGCCTCTTGGCAGGGCTGGGTAACTATGGCTACACCTTC. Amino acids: CASSLLAGLGNYGYTF.

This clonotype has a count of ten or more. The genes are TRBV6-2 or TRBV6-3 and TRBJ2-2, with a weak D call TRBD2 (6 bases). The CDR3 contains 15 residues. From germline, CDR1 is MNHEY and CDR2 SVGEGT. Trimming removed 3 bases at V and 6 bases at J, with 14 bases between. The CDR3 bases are TGTGCCAGCAGTTATACGGGGGAGGAGTCCGGGGAGCTGTTTTTT. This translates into CASSYTGEESGELFF.